The present T cell receptor beta chain was sequenced within a study of regulatory and conventional T cells in RAG deficiency. The sorted regulatory T cells were CD4+, CD25-high and CD127-low, with genomic DNA sequenced. CDR3 length: 15 amino acids. The V end was cut by 6 bases, the J end by 4 bases, with 13 bases between. Germline CDR1 and CDR2: LNHDA and SQIVND (reference sequence). Overall study findings and caveats: Omenn CD25-high CD127-low cells may be activated cells, not true Tregs. RAG-deficient patients showed markedly lower Shannon entropy and higher Simpson indices than control T-cell subsets.

Method: immunoSEQ multiplex PCR; TCRdb's copy keeps in-frame clones and lacks some. The sample records 15,000 to 20,000 clones, around 90% being singletons. As to this clone: Its antigen is undetermined.

In addition, the sample was reused for a study of regulatory T cells. That work adds: Amplification used 52 TRBV primers and 13 TRBJ primers.

This receptor was obtained from a human donor in good health. The chain combines TRBV19 with TRBJ1-6, with D perhaps matching TRBD1 (5 bases). Sequences were obtained from Tregs sorted from blood. In nucleotides, the CDR3 is TGTGCCAGTAGCGACCAGGACATTTATAATTCACCCCTCCACTTT. Residues: CASSDQDIYNSPLHF.